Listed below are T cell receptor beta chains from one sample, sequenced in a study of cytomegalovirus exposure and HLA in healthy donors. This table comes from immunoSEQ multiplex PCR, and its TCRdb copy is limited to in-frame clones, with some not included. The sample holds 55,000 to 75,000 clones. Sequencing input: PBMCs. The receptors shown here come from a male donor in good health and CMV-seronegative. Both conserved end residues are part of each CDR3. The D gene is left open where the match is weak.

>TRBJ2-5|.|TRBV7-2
TGTGCCAGCAGCCCAAGGGGGATGGAGACCCAGTACTTC
CASSPRGMETQYF
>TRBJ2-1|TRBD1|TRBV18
TGTGCCAGCTCACCGACAGGGGGCGTTGGGCAGTTCTTC
CASSPTGGVGQFF
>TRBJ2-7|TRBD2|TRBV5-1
TGCGCCAGCAGCGTGTTTAGCGGGACCTCCTACGAGCAGTACTTC
CASSVFSGTSYEQYF
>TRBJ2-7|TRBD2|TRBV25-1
TGTGCCAGCAGTCACCCGGGGGGGGCCTACGAGCAGTACTTC
CASSHPGGAYEQYF
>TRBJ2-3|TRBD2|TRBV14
TGTGCCACCTCCGCGGGAGGGCCCACAGATACGCAGTATTTT
CATSAGGPTDTQYF
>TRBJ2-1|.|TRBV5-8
TGTGCCAGCAGCTTGCAGGGCCAACTCTACAATGAGCAGTTCTTC
CASSLQGQLYNEQFF
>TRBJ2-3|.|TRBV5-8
TGTGCCAGCAGCGTGGGGCTCAAACCCACAGATACGCAGTATTTT
CASSVGLKPTDTQYF
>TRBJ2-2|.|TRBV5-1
TGCGCCAGCAGCCCCAGGGGTGCCGGGGAGCTGTTTTTT
CASSPRGAGELFF
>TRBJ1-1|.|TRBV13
TGTGCCAGCTCTACAGGGTTAGACACTGAAGCTTTCTTT
CASSTGLDTEAFF
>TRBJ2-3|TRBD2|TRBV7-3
TGTGCCAGCAGCCTAACTCCGGGACTAGCGACGGTTACGCAGTATTTT
CASSLTPGLATVTQYF
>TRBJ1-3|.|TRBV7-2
TGTGCCAGCAGCCTACAACAGGGCCCCGGAAACACCATATATTTT
CASSLQQGPGNTIYF
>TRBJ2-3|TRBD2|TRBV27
TGTGCCAGCAGACTAGCGTATCAGGATACGCAGTATTTT
CASRLAYQDTQYF
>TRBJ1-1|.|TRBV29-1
TGCAGCTACAGACCACTAGTGAACACTGAAGCTTTCTTT
CSYRPLVNTEAFF
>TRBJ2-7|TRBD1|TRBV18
TGTGCCAGCTCACGGGAAAGGGGGCGGGACGAGCAGTACTTC
CASSRERGRDEQYF
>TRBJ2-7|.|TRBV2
TGTGCCAGCAGTGAAGAAGCGGGTTCCTACGAGCAGTACTTC
CASSEEAGSYEQYF
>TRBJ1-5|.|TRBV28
TGTGCCAGCAGATCCGGGCGACAGAGGATCGAGCAGCCCCAGCATTTT
CASRSGRQRIEQPQHF
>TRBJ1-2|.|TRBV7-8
TGTGCCAGCCATAACGGGCAGACAGCGAATGGCTACACCTTC
CASHNGQTANGYTF
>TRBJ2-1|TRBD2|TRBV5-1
TGCGCCAGCAGCTTGCAAACTAGCGGGACGCGTGAGCAGTTCTTC
CASSLQTSGTREQFF
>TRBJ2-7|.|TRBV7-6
TGTGTCAGCAGCCGCAGGACTGACTCCTACGAGCAGTACTTC
CVSSRRTDSYEQYF
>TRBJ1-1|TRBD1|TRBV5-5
TGTGCCAGCAGCTTACAGGGGAGGACGAACACTGAAGCTTTCTTT
CASSLQGRTNTEAFF